Many counts were recorded for the clone carrying this TCR beta chain. Antigen: not known. The sample belongs to a study of blood T cells in healthy people across ages. No fewer than 5 micrograms of total RNA were isolated from every sample. General study results and limits: Donors of long life had a larger count of naive CD4+ cells and greater diversity than aged donors.

Through a sample-barcoded 5' primer and a J-beta primer mix, a second PCR was run for about 6 to 11 cycles. TCRdb called the 5' RACE reads again in MiXCR, with one record for every CDR3 protein. The profile covers roughly 550,000 distinct CDR3 sequences, with nearly 25% appearing a single time and roughly 10% taken by the ten largest. The same data also contributed to another study, on T cells of mothers and their children. That study reports: Not a single persistent microchimeric T cell clone was detected.

The TCR comes from a boy younger than 18 in good health. Sequencing input: blood.

This CDR3 reads CASSPVQGAGTEAFF. The DNA of the CDR3 is TGTGCCAGCAGCCCGGTACAGGGGGCGGGCACTGAAGCTTTCTTT. The chain has TRBV7-8 and TRBJ1-1, with 9 bases fitting TRBD1. Trimming at V came to 5 bases and at J to 4 bases, leaving 8 bases not matched to a gene. From germline, CDR1 is SGHVS and CDR2 FQNEAQ. The length of the CDR3 is 15 residues.